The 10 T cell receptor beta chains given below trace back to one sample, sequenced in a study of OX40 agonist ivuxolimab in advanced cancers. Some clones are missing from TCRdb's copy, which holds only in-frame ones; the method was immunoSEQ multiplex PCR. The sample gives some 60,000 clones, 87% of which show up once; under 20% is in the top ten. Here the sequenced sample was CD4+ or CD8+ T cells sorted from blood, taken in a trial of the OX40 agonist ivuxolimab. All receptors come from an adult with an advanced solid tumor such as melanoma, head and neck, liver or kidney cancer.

The CDR3 protein is CATSRDGVGGPTSSYNEQFF. The CDR3 DNA is TGTGCCACCAGCAGAGATGGGGTAGGGGGCCCAACAAGCTCCTACAATGAGCAGTTCTTC. The chain employs TRBV15 and TRBJ2-1; 7 positions match TRBD1. This CDR3 has 20 amino acids. Trimming at V came to 0 bases and at J to 0 bases, leaving 14 bases not matched to a gene. Germline lookup yields CDR1 LNHNV and CDR2 YYDKDF (reference sequence).

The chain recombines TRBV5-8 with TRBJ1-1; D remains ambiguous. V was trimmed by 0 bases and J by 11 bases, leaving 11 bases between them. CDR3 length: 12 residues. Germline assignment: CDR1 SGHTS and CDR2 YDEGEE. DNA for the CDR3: TGTGCCAGCAGCTTGGGCCTAGGTCGGGCTTTCTTT. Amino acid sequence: CASSLGLGRAFF. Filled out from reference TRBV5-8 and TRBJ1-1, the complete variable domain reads EAGVTQSPTHLIKTRGQQATLRCSPISGHTSVYWYQQALGLGLQFLLWYDEGEERNRGNFPPRFSGRQFPNYSSELNVNALELEDSALYLCASSLGLGRAFFGQGTRLTVV.

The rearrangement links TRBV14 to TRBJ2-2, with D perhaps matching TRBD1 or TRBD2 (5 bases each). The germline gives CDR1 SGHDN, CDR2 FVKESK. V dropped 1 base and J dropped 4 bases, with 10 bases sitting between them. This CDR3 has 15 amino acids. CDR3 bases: TGTGCCAGCAGCCAAGCGAAGGGGAGCACCGGGGAGCTGTTTTTT. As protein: CASSQAKGSTGELFF.

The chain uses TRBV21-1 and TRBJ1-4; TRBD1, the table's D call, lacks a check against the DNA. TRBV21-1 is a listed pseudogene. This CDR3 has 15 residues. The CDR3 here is CASSRRDTTNEKLFF. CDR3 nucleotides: TGTGCCAGCAGCAGAAGGGACACAACTAATGAAAAACTGTTTTTT.

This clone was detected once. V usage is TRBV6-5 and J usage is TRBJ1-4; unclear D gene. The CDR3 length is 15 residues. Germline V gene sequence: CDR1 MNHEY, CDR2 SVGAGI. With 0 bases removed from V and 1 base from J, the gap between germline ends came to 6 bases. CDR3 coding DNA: TGTGCCAGCAGTTACTCCATACTAACTAATGAAAAACTGTTTTTT. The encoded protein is CASSYSILTNEKLFF.

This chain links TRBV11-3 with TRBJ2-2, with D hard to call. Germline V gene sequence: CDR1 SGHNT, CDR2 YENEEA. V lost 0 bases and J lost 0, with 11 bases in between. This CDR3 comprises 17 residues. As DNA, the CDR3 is TGTGCCAGCAGCTTAGAGGGGTGGGCAGCGAACACCGGGGAGCTGTTTTTT. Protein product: CASSLEGWAANTGELFF.

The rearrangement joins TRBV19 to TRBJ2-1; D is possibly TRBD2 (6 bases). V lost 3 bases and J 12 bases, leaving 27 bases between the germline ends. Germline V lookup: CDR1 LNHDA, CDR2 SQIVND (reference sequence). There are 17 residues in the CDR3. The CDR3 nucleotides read TGTGCCAGTAGTATGCAGGGTAATCTAGAAGTGCTGGGACTGCAGTTCTTC. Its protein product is CASSMQGNLEVLGLQFF.

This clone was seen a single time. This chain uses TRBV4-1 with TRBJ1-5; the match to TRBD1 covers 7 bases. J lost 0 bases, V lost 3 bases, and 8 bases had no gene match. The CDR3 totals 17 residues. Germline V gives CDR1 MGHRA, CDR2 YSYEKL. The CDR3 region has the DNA TGCGCCAGCAGCCAGGTTGACAGGGCGTATAGCAATCAGCCCCAGCATTTT. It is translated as CASSQVDRAYSNQPQHF.

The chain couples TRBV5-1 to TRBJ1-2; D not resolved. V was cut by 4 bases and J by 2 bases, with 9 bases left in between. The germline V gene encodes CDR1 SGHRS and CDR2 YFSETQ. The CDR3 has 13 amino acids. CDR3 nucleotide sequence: TGCGCCAGCAGCCCGGGCCCCAACTATGGCTACACCTTC. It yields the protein CASSPGPNYGYTF.

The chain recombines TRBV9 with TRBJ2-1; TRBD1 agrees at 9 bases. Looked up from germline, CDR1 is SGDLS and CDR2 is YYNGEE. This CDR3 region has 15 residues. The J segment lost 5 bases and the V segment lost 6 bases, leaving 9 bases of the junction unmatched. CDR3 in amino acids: CASKAGTGYNNEQFF. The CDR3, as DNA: TGTGCCAGCAAAGCCGGGACAGGGTACAACAATGAGCAGTTCTTC.